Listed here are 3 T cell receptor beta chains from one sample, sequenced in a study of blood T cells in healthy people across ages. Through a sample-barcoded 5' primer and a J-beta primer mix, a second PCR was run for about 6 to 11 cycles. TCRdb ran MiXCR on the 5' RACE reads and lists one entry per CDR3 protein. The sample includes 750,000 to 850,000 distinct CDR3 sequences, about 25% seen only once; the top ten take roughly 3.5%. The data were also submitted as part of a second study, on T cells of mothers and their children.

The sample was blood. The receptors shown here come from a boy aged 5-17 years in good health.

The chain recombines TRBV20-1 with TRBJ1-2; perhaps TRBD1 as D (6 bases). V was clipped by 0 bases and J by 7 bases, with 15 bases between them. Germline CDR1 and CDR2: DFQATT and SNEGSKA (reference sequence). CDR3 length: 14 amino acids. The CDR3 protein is CSAREGGRAAGYTF. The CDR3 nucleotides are TGCAGTGCTAGAGAGGGGGGGCGCGCCGCTGGCTACACCTTC.

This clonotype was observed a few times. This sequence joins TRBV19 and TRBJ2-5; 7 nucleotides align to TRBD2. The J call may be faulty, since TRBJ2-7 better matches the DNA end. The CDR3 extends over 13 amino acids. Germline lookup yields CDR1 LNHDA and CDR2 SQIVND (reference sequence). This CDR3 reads CASSIYSGDEQYF. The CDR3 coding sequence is TGTGCCAGTAGTATCTACAGCGGGGACGAGCAGTACTTC.

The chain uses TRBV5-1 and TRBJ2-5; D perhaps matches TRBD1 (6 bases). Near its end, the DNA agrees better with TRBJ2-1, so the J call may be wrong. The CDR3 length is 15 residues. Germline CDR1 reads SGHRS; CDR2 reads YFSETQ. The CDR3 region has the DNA TGCGCCAGCAGCTGGACAGACAAAGATTCGGATGAGCAGTTCTTC. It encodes CASSWTDKDSDEQFF.